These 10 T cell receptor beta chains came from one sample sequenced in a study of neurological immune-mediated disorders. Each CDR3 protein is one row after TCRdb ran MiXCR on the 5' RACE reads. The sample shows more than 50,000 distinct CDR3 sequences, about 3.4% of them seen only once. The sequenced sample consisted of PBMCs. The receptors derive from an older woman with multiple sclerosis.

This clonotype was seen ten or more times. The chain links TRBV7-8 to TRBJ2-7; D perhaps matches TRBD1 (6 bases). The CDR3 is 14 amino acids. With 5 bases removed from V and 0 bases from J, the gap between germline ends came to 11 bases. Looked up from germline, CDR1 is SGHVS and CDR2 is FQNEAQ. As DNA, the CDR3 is TGTGCCAGCAGCCCCGGGACACTCTCCTACGAGCAGTACTTC. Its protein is CASSPGTLSYEQYF.

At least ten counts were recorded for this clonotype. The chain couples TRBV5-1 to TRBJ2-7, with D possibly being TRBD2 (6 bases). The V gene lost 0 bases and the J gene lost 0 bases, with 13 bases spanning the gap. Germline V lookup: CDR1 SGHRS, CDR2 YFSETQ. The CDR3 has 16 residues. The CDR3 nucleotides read TGCGCCAGCAGCTTGGTTCTGGGAGGCCACTCCTACGAGCAGTACTTC. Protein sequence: CASSLVLGGHSYEQYF.

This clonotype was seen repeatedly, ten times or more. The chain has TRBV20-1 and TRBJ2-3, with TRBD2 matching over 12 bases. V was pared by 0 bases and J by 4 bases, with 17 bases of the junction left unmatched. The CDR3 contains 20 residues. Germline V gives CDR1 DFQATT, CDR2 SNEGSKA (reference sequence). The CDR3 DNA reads TGCAGTGCTAGAGATGGTCAGGTGACTAGCGGGAGCATTCGGGCAGATACGCAGTATTTT. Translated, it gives CSARDGQVTSGSIRADTQYF.

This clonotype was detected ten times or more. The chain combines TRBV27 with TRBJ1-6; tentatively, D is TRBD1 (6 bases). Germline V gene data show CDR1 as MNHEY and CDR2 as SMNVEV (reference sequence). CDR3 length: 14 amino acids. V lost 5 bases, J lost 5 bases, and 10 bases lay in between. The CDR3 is CASSAGQHNSPLHF. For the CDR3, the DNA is TGTGCCAGCAGTGCCGGACAGCATAATTCACCCCTCCACTTT.

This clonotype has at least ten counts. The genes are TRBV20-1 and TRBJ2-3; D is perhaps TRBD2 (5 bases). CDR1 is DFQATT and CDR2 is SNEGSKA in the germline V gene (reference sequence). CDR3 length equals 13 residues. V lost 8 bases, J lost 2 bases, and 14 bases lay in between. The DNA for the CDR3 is TGCAGTACACCCGGGATCCTCACAGATACGCAGTATTTT. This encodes CSTPGILTDTQYF.

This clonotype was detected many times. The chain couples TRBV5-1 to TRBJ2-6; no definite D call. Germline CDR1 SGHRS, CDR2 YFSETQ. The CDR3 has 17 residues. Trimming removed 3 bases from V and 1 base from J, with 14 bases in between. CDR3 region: CASSSFLGNSGANVLTF. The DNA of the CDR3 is TGCGCCAGCAGCTCCTTCTTAGGGAATTCTGGGGCCAACGTCCTGACTTTC.

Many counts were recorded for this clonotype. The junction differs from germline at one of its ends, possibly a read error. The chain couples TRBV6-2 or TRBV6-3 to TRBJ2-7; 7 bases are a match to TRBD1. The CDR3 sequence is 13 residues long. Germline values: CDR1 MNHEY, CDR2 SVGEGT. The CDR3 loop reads CASSYADRPRRNF. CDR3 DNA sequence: TGTGCCAGCAGTTACGCGGACAGGCCTAGGAGAAACTTC.

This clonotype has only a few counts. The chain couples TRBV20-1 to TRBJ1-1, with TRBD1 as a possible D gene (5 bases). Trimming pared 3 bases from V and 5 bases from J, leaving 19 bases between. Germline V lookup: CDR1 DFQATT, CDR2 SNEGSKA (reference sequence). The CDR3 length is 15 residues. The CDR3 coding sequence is TGCAGTGCTAGTCTTTCCGGGGCGGGGAAGACTGAAGCTTTCTTT. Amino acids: CSASLSGAGKTEAFF.

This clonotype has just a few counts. CDR3 in DNA: TGTGCCAGCAGTTTTCTCCTGGCCGGGGAGCTGTTTTTT. Protein product: CASSFLLAGELFF. The rearrangement uses TRBV12-3 or TRBV12-4 and TRBJ2-2; unclear D gene. V was cut by 3 bases and J by 6 bases, with 8 bases left in between. This CDR3 has 13 amino acids.

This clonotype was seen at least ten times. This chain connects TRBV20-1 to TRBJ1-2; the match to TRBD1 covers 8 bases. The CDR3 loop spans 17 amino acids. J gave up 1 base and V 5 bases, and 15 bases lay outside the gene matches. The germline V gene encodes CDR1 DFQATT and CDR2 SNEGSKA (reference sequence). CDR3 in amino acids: CSALDWDRSQNNYGYTF. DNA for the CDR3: TGCAGTGCTCTCGACTGGGACAGGAGTCAAAATAACTATGGCTACACCTTC.